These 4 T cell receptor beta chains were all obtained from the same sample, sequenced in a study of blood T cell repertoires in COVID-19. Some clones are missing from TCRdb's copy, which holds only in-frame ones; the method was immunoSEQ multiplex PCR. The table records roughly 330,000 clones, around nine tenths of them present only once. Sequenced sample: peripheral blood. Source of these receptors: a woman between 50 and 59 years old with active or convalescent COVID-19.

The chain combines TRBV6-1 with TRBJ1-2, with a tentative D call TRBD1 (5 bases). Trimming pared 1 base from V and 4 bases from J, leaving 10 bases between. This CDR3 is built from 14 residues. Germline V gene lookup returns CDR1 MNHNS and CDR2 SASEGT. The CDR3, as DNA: TGTGCCAGCAGTGAAGATAAGGGGTTCTATGGCTACACCTTC. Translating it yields CASSEDKGFYGYTF.

CDR3 coding DNA: TGTGCCAGCAGTTCGGGACAGGTCAGCTCCTACGAGCAGTACTTC. Its translation: CASSSGQVSSYEQYF. The V and J genes are TRBV28 and TRBJ2-7; 8 bases map to TRBD1. The CDR3 is made up of 15 amino acids. After removal of 4 bases from V and 0 bases from J, the junction contained 5 bases not matched to a gene. Germline V gene sequence: CDR1 MDHEN, CDR2 SYDVKM. The full variable domain, in which reference TRBV28 and TRBJ2-7 provide the parts outside the CDR3, is DVKVTQSSRYLVKRTGEKVFLECVQDMDHENMFWYRQDPGLGLRLIYFSYDVKMKEKGDIPEGYSVSREKKERFSLILESASTNQTSMYLCASSSGQVSSYEQYFGPGTRLTVT.

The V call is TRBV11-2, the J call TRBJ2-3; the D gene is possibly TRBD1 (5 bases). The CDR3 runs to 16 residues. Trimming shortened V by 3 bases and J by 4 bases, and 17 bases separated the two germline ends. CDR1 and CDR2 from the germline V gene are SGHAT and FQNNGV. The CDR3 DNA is TGTGCCAGCAGCTTTGGTGTGGGGCCCCCCCCAGATACGCAGTATTTT. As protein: CASSFGVGPPPDTQYF.

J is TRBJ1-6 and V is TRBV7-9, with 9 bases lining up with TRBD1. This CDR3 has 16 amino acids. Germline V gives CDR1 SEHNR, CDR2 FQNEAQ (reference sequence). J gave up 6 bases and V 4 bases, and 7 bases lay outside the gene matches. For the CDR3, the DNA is TGTGCCAGCAGCTCAATTGACAGGGGGGTTAATTCACCCCTCCACTTT. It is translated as CASSSIDRGVNSPLHF.